One sample yielded the 27 T cell receptor beta chains listed below, sequenced in a study of T-cell reconstitution after alpha-beta-depleted transplantation in children (dated by TCRdb to the mid-2010s). The treatment or condition label on this specimen signifies: allogeneic hematopoietic cell transplantation with graft depleted of TCRalphabeta T cells and CD19 B cells. The library was obtained by PCR. This sample was sequenced with an Illumina HiSeq 2500. TCR libraries were prepared with molecular barcoding, using unique molecular identifiers to normalize TCRbeta repertoire quantification. The public reads were reanalyzed by TCRdb: fastp trimming at Q25, MiXCR alignment, in-frame beta chains only. Each record represents a unique CDR3 protein, reported with the most common genes and DNA among its rows. Present in this sample are just over 950,000 distinct CDR3 sequences, less than 30% of which were seen just once. About 28% of the sample belongs to the ten largest clones.

The material was PBMCs, mostly from graft donor cells, obtained 360 days after TCRalphabeta/CD19-depleted stem cell transplant. The receptor set was obtained from a boy under two years old who had a stem cell transplant for SCID, so the T cells may come from the graft donor.

V usage is TRBV7-6 and J usage is TRBJ1-4; perhaps TRBD1 as D (5 bases). The length of the CDR3 is 13 residues. Germline V gene sequence: CDR1 SGHVS, CDR2 FNYEAQ. With 5 bases removed from V and 5 bases from J, the gap between germline ends came to 9 bases. CDR3 residues: CASSDRTNEKLFF. In nucleotides, the CDR3 is TGTGCCAGCAGCGACCGGACAAATGAAAAACTGTTTTTT.

In this sample, this clonotype turned up a few times. V is TRBV7-9 and J is TRBJ1-1; D is unresolved. V gave up 11 bases and J gave up 1 base, with 20 bases separating them. The V gene's germline CDR1 is SEHNR and CDR2 FQNEAQ (reference sequence). CDR3 size: 15 residues. CDR3 DNA: TGTGCCGCTCAGTCCTCGGCCGTTCGGAACACTGAAGCTTTCTTT. It translates to CAAQSSAVRNTEAFF. The variable domain in full, with the rest retrieved from reference TRBV7-9 and TRBJ1-1, is DTGVSQNPRHKITKRGQNVTFRCDPISEHNRLYWYRQTLGQGPEFLTYFQNEAQLEKSRLLSDRFSAERPKGSFSTLEIQRTEQGDSAMYLCAAQSSAVRNTEAFFGQGTRLTVV.

The chain links TRBV21-1 to TRBJ2-5; the table's D call, TRBD2, has no DNA check behind it. TRBV21-1 is recorded as a pseudogene. The CDR3 extends over 15 amino acids. The CDR3 DNA is TGTGCCAGCAGCATCAACCCTAGCGGACAAGAGACCCAGTACTTC. Translation: CASSINPSGQETQYF.

This clonotype was counted many times. The chain combines TRBV4-2 with TRBJ2-5, with 10 bases identical to TRBD2. The V gene's germline CDR1 is LGHNA and CDR2 YNFKEQ. The trim removed 6 bases at V and 1 base at J, leaving 11 bases unmatched. The CDR3 totals 17 residues. CDR3 residues: CASSRSPSGGPQETQYF. The CDR3, as DNA: TGTGCCAGCAGTCGGTCACCTAGCGGGGGACCCCAAGAGACCCAGTACTTC.

This clonotype was seen only a few times. This rearrangement joins TRBV28 to TRBJ2-3; TRBD2 matches 8 bases. Trimming at V came to 7 bases and at J to 5 bases, leaving 14 bases not matched to a gene. This CDR3 has 16 amino acids. CDR1 is MDHEN, CDR2 SYDVKM, per germline. The CDR3 is CASNPRGGRFLDTQYF. In nucleotides, the CDR3 is TGTGCCAGCAATCCCCGGGGGGGCCGATTTTTAGATACGCAGTATTTT.

V and J are TRBV19 and TRBJ2-2; D is possibly TRBD1 (5 bases). Per germline, CDR1 LNHDA and CDR2 SQIVND (reference sequence). CDR3 length: 13 amino acids. Deletions cut 3 bases from V and 6 bases from J, with 8 bases between. The CDR3 spells CASSILGAGELFF. The CDR3 bases are TGTGCCAGTAGTATCTTAGGGGCCGGGGAGCTGTTTTTT.

This clonotype came up a few times. The chain employs TRBV7-8 and TRBJ2-1; weak D call: TRBD2 (6 bases). Germline assignment: CDR1 SGHVS and CDR2 FQNEAQ. The V end was cut by 5 bases, the J end by 0 bases, with 8 bases between. The CDR3 totals 14 residues. The CDR3 DNA follows: TGTGCCAGCAGCGGGGGGACCTCCTACAATGAGCAGTTCTTC. It translates to CASSGGTSYNEQFF.

The genes are TRBV19 and TRBJ1-5; TRBD1 matches 7 bases. This CDR3 comprises 15 residues. Trimming cost V 9 bases and J 3 bases; bases outside gene matches: 11. Germline loops: CDR1 LNHDA, CDR2 SQIVND (reference sequence). In DNA, the CDR3 is TGTGCCAGCCAACCCTGGACAGGCTACAATCAGCCCCAGCATTTT. Translation gives CASQPWTGYNQPQHF.

The rearrangement joins TRBV5-1 to TRBJ2-7; 10 nucleotides align to TRBD2. The J segment lost 2 bases and the V segment lost 5 bases, leaving 7 bases of the junction unmatched. Germline lookup yields CDR1 SGHRS and CDR2 YFSETQ. This CDR3 is built from 15 residues. The CDR3, as DNA: TGCGCCAGCAGTTTACTAGCGGGATTCACCTACGAGCAGTACTTC. As protein: CASSLLAGFTYEQYF.

The rearrangement uses TRBV12-3 or TRBV12-4 and TRBJ2-3; TRBD2 aligns across 10 bases. The junction had 10 bases not matched to a gene; V was cut back by 1 base and J by 6 bases. This CDR3 region has 17 residues. The CDR3 reads CASSLEAGGPASDTQYF. DNA of the CDR3: TGTGCCAGCAGTTTAGAAGCGGGGGGGCCCGCATCCGATACGCAGTATTTT.

This clonotype was seen a few times. This chain uses TRBV20-1 with TRBJ2-3; D may correspond to TRBD1 or TRBD2 (5 bases each). Germline assignment: CDR1 DFQATT and CDR2 SNEGSKA (reference sequence). The germline V and J ends were trimmed by 6 bases and 0 bases, with 19 bases remaining between them. The CDR3 is made up of 16 amino acids. The DNA for the CDR3 is TGCAGTGCAAACGGGGCACCCCCGACTAGCACAGATACGCAGTATTTT. This encodes CSANGAPPTSTDTQYF.

The V gene is TRBV5-1, the J gene TRBJ2-1; D may be TRBD1 (5 bases). The CDR3 sequence is 14 residues long. The germline V gene encodes CDR1 SGHRS and CDR2 YFSETQ. The germline V and J ends were trimmed by 0 bases and 7 bases, with 11 bases remaining between them. The CDR3 region has the DNA TGCGCCAGCAGCTTGGTCCCAGGGTTGAATGAGCAGTTCTTC. Its translation: CASSLVPGLNEQFF.

This clonotype turned up a few times. The V gene is TRBV12-3 or TRBV12-4, the J gene TRBJ1-2; 7 bases align to TRBD1. V gave up 6 bases and J gave up 3 bases; unmatched junction bases: 7. The CDR3 has 14 amino acids. Written as DNA, the CDR3 is TGTGCCAGCAGGCCACAGGGGCGCTACTATGGCTACACCTTC. Protein sequence: CASRPQGRYYGYTF.

The rearrangement uses TRBV21-1 and TRBJ2-5; the table's D gene call, TRBD2, was not cross checked with the DNA. TRBV21-1 corresponds to a pseudogene. This CDR3 contains 19 residues. CDR3 DNA sequence: TGTGCCAGCAGCAAATTGGAGGTAGCGGGGGATCAGTACCAAGAGACCCAGTACTTC. This codes for CASSKLEVAGDQYQETQYF.

This clonotype was detected only a few times. The V and J genes are TRBV29-1 and TRBJ2-3; D is uncertain. Between the trimmed V and J ends, which lost 4 bases and 5 bases, there was a span of 16 bases. This CDR3 spans 14 amino acids. Germline V gives CDR1 SQVTM, CDR2 ANQGSEA. The CDR3 loop reads CSVVKGSAGDTQYF. CDR3 nucleotide sequence: TGCAGCGTTGTTAAGGGCTCCGCCGGAGATACGCAGTATTTT.

This clonotype has a handful of counts. V is TRBV28 and J is TRBJ2-3; D is possibly TRBD1 (6 bases). Germline V gives CDR1 MDHEN, CDR2 SYDVKM. The CDR3 spans 16 residues. With 7 bases removed from V and 0 bases from J, the gap between germline ends came to 17 bases. As DNA, the CDR3 is TGTGCCAGCACCAGGGGCCCGAGCGACAGCACAGATACGCAGTATTTT. Translated, it gives CASTRGPSDSTDTQYF.

The sample holds a few counts of this clonotype. This rearrangement joins TRBV6-5 to TRBJ2-1; D call uncertain. CDR1 is MNHEY, CDR2 SVGAGI, per germline. The CDR3 loop spans 16 amino acids. Trimming took 6 bases from V and 5 from J, leaving 20 bases between them. The chain's CDR3 is CASRFSRRVSDNEQFF. The CDR3 coding sequence is TGTGCCAGCAGGTTCTCCCGTCGGGTTTCCGACAATGAGCAGTTCTTC.

The chain uses TRBV6-5 and TRBJ2-2; TRBD2 aligns across 10 bases. The V gene's germline CDR1 is MNHEY and CDR2 SVGAGI. The CDR3 length is 17 residues. With V trimmed by 2 bases and J by 6 bases, 9 bases remained unmatched. CDR3 region: CASSYLLPSGGSGELFF. In nucleotides, the CDR3 is TGTGCCAGCAGTTACCTCCTCCCTAGCGGGGGCTCCGGGGAGCTGTTTTTT.

This chain links TRBV7-8 with TRBJ2-1; tentative D call: TRBD2 (5 bases). CDR3 length: 16 amino acids. The germline V gene encodes CDR1 SGHVS and CDR2 FQNEAQ. The ends were cut back, 0 bases at V and 4 bases at J, with 13 bases in the middle. In nucleotides, the CDR3 is TGTGCCAGCAGCTTAGCTGTTCGCGGGCTGTACAATGAGCAGTTCTTC. Amino acids: CASSLAVRGLYNEQFF.

This chain joins TRBV7-9 and TRBJ1-5, with unresolved D. The CDR3 loop spans 15 amino acids. Deletions cut 7 bases from V and 4 bases from J, with 17 bases between. Germline CDR1 SEHNR, CDR2 FQNEAQ (reference sequence). CDR3 sequence (DNA): TGTGCCAGCACCCAGTTGGGGAGTAGGAATCAGCCCCAGCATTTT. Its protein is CASTQLGSRNQPQHF.

The CDR3 loop reads CASSRPGLDGTDTQYF. DNA of the CDR3: TGTGCCAGCAGCAGACCGGGACTTGACGGCACAGATACGCAGTATTTT. This chain uses TRBV9 with TRBJ2-3; D perhaps matches TRBD2 (6 bases). V lost 4 bases to trimming and J lost 1 base, with 16 bases between them. Looked up from germline, CDR1 is SGDLS and CDR2 is YYNGEE. This CDR3 has 16 residues.

This clonotype was detected only once. CDR3 sequence reads: CSVESGPGELFF. The CDR3 DNA sequence: TGCAGCGTTGAATCAGGGCCCGGGGAGCTGTTTTTT. The chain couples TRBV29-1 to TRBJ2-2; perhaps TRBD1 as D (5 bases). The germline V and J ends were trimmed by 2 bases and 6 bases, with 7 bases remaining between them. The CDR3 contains 12 residues. Germline V gene data show CDR1 as SQVTM and CDR2 as ANQGSEA.

This clonotype was observed a handful of times. This chain connects TRBV5-1 to TRBJ1-4; 9 positions agree with TRBD1. The germline gives CDR1 SGHRS, CDR2 YFSETQ. V lost 2 bases and J lost 4; bases outside the gene matches: 3. The CDR3 totals 15 residues. DNA for the CDR3: TGCGCCAGCAGCTTACAGGGGGCGTATAATGAAAAACTGTTTTTT. It translates to CASSLQGAYNEKLFF.

This clonotype was found a few times. The rearrangement links TRBV11-2 to TRBJ2-7, with 7 bases matching TRBD2. The CDR3 extends over 14 amino acids. From germline, CDR1 is SGHAT and CDR2 FQNNGV. V was clipped by 5 bases and J by 3 bases; unmatched bases: 7. The CDR3 here is CASSPTSLGYEQYF. As DNA, the CDR3 is TGTGCCAGCAGCCCGACTAGCCTAGGCTACGAGCAGTACTTC. Using reference TRBV11-2 and TRBJ2-7 for the parts outside the CDR3, the full variable domain is EAGVAQSPRYKIIEKRQSVAFWCNPISGHATLYWYQQILGQGPKLLIQFQNNGVVDDSQLPKDRFSAERLKGVDSTLKIQPAKLEDSAVYLCASSPTSLGYEQYFGPGTRLTVT.

J is TRBJ2-3 and V is TRBV4-2; TRBD2 matches at 10 bases. The V and J ends lost 4 bases and 4 bases, in that order; junction bases with no gene match: 8. Germline CDR1 is LGHNA and CDR2 is YNFKEQ. This CDR3 has 16 amino acids. The CDR3 is CASSPPGTSGADTQYF. The CDR3 DNA reads as TGTGCCAGCAGCCCCCCGGGAACTAGCGGGGCAGATACGCAGTATTTT.

The J gene is TRBJ2-1, the V gene TRBV11-2; possibly TRBD2 for D (7 bases). CDR3 length equals 18 residues. The V gene's germline CDR1 is SGHAT and CDR2 FQNNGV. V was cut by 6 bases and J by 7 bases, with 28 bases left in between. The CDR3 region is CASSLKGGKGLESNEQFF. CDR3 DNA: TGTGCCAGCAGTTTAAAGGGGGGGAAGGGATTAGAATCGAATGAGCAGTTCTTC.

This clonotype turned up a few times. The chain has TRBV24-1 and TRBJ2-1; 7 bases align to TRBD2. The CDR3 runs to 17 residues. Germline V gene sequence: CDR1 KGHDR, CDR2 SFDVKD. The trim removed 2 bases at V and 8 bases at J, leaving 14 bases unmatched. CDR3 sequence reads: CATSDSLLAIPTHEQFF. The CDR3 DNA reads TGTGCCACCAGTGATTCACTACTAGCGATCCCTACCCATGAGCAGTTCTTC.